The clone carrying this T cell receptor beta chain was recorded a few times. Its antigen remains unidentified. Germline assignment: CDR1 LNHNV and CDR2 YYDKDF (reference sequence). This CDR3 is 14 amino acids long. V was shortened by 0 bases and J by 6 bases, with 9 bases between the two germline ends. Sequenced material consisted of expressed TCRB transcripts (all of the isolated RNA was reverse transcribed). Some clones are missing from TCRdb's copy, which holds only in-frame ones; the method was immunoSEQ multiplex PCR. The sample records under 300,000 clones, 27% being singletons. Cell sorting via CD45RO/CCR7/CD25/CD127/CD95/CD27 was performed to obtain CD4+ naive, central memory, regulatory and stem cell-like memory cells. The data were obtained in a study of beta chain features in type 1 diabetes. On the study more broadly: Age, gender, cell numbers and subset yield matched between patients and controls.

Whole-study results and caveats: Among all four CD4+ subsets, Type 1 diabetes patients had TCRB CDR3s that were moderately but significantly shorter. Patients' naive, central memory and regulatory TCRB repertoires appeared more alike than those of healthy donors.

This receptor was taken from a man aged 30 to 39 in good health. The rearrangement uses TRBV15 and TRBJ2-1; D is perhaps TRBD2 (5 bases). Sequences were obtained from central memory CD4+ T cells from blood. The CDR3 nucleotides read TGTGCCACCAGCAGAGACTTTACTAGCAATGAGCAGTTCTTC. Translating it yields CATSRDFTSNEQFF.